This T cell receptor (beta chain) was captured by sequencing in a study of T cell repertoires in cytomegalovirus infection. Across the whole study: Recently identified HLA-C-restricted CMV epitopes were among the peptides used. Shared public TCR beta signatures pointed to both CMV infection and a matching HLA type.

Notes on the study in general: HLA-C-restricted, CMV-specific TCR beta clonotypes were dominant ex vivo. People with CMV and the relevant HLA were identified by cumulative public TCR beta family frequency.

Worth noting for this clonotype: The antigen is undetermined.

One entry per CDR3 protein, called by TCRdb with MiXCR from the reads. The data contain about 570,000 distinct CDR3 sequences, 40% of them singletons. Here the sequenced sample was cultured PBMCs, taken from culture after CMV antigen stimulation. This receptor was obtained from a human donor in good health (CMV status not recorded). Some clones in this sample may be carry-over from other donors' samples.

This chain's CDR3 is CSAGDGEQFF. DNA for the CDR3: TGCAGTGCTGGGGACGGTGAGCAGTTCTTC. The chain has TRBV20-1 and TRBJ2-1; D possibly matches TRBD1 or TRBD2 (5 bases each). The V gene's germline CDR1 is DFQATT and CDR2 SNEGSKA (reference sequence). V was cut by 5 bases and J by 9 bases, with 8 bases left in between. The CDR3 extends over 10 amino acids.